The clone carrying this T cell receptor beta chain was counted only a few times. Antigen specificity is unknown. V was clipped by 5 bases and J by 5 bases; unmatched bases: 10. Germline loops: CDR1 SGHTA, CDR2 FQGTGA. The CDR3 extends over 15 amino acids. MiXCR was run by TCRdb on the reads, yielding one entry per CDR3 protein. The table records approximately 990,000 distinct CDR3 sequences, 30% to 40% of them present only once. The entry originates in a study of T cell repertoires in cytomegalovirus infection. Study-level background: Newly reported HLA-C-restricted and thoroughly characterized HLA-B-restricted CMV epitopes were employed. Public TCR beta signatures provided an indication of both CMV infection and a matching HLA type.

Findings and limits, study-wide: The ex vivo response was dominated by HLA-C-restricted CMV-specific TCR beta clonotypes. Summed public TCR beta family frequency identified CMV carriers bearing the relevant HLA.

The chain has TRBV7-3 and TRBJ2-5; 8 nucleotides match TRBD1. The clonotype comes from a human donor in good health (CMV status not recorded). Some clones in this sample may be carry-over from other donors' samples. The specimen comprised cultured CD8+ T cells from PBMCs, sampled from culture after CMV antigen stimulation. CDR3 DNA: TGTGCCAGCAGCGCCACGACAGGGGATCTGGAGACCCAGTACTTC. Amino acid sequence: CASSATTGDLETQYF.